This T cell receptor beta chain was found in a study of T-cell reconstitution after alpha-beta-depleted transplantation in children. Using unique molecular identifiers, the investigators prepared the TCRbeta library. TCRdb re-called the PCR reads with MiXCR, one entry per CDR3 protein. The data show 400,000 to 500,000 distinct CDR3 sequences, with 11% seen just once and 4.5% to 7% held by the top ten. Trimming took off 5 bases at V and 4 bases at J, with 14 bases between the two ends. Germline CDR1 reads SGHDT; CDR2 reads YYEEEE. This CDR3 is built from 14 residues. This chain links TRBV5-6 with TRBJ2-3; a possible D gene is TRBD2 (6 bases). The sequence came from a human donor who donated a stem cell graft to a child with acute myeloid leukemia. This sample comprised PBMCs from the stem cell graft donor, obtained from the stem cell graft. CDR3 in amino acids: CASRTPPGADTQYF. In DNA form, the CDR3 reads TGTGCCAGCAGGACACCCCCGGGGGCAGATACGCAGTATTTT.